These 18 T cell receptor beta chains were all obtained from the same sample, sequenced in a study of beta chain features in type 1 diabetes. Study-wide points: Within each of all four CD4+ subsets, Type 1 diabetes patients had TCRB CDR3s that were moderately but significantly shorter.

No antigens are known for them. Every isolated RNA sample was fully reverse transcribed, so sequencing captured expressed TCRB transcripts. Method: immunoSEQ multiplex PCR; TCRdb's copy keeps in-frame clones and lacks some. This table holds some 200,000 clones, approximately 16% found once. Sequenced: naive CD4+ T cells from blood. These receptors were taken from a man aged 25 to 40 with type 1 diabetes.

The rearrangement joins TRBV15 to TRBJ2-1, with D maybe TRBD2 (6 bases). There are 14 residues in the CDR3. V lost 7 bases to trimming and J lost 4 bases, with 14 bases between them. The germline CDR1 and CDR2 sequences are LNHNV and YYDKDF (reference sequence). CDR3 loop: CATMGGSFYNEQFF. Written as DNA, the CDR3 is TGTGCCACCATGGGAGGCAGCTTTTACAATGAGCAGTTCTTC.

The sample holds a few counts of this clone. V usage is TRBV28 and J usage is TRBJ2-7, with 7 bases fitting TRBD1. The V gene's germline CDR1 is MDHEN and CDR2 SYDVKM. The ends lost 6 bases at V and 5 bases at J; junction bases unmatched: 10. This CDR3 is built from 14 residues. Here the CDR3 DNA reads TGTGCCAGCAGGCGACAGGGCCCTCGGGACGAGCAGTACTTC. Translated, it gives CASRRQGPRDEQYF.

The V gene is TRBV20-1, the J gene TRBJ2-1; D might be TRBD2 (5 bases). Germline lookup yields CDR1 DFQATT and CDR2 SNEGSKA (reference sequence). Trimming shortened V by 6 bases and J by 6 bases, and 9 bases separated the two germline ends. CDR3 size: 11 residues. The CDR3 DNA follows: TGCAGTGCGGTAGGGAGCAATGAGCAGTTCTTC. The encoded protein is CSAVGSNEQFF.

This clone was observed a handful of times. The V call is TRBV15, the J call TRBJ1-2, with D tentatively TRBD1 (5 bases). The CDR3 is 17 amino acids. Looked up from germline, CDR1 is LNHNV and CDR2 is YYDKDF (reference sequence). V was pared by 0 bases and J by 4 bases, with 18 bases between. The CDR3 region has the DNA TGTGCCACCAGCAGAGATGGGCCCTGGCGACAGACCTATGGCTACACCTTC. This encodes CATSRDGPWRQTYGYTF.

V usage is TRBV2 and J usage is TRBJ2-3; 8 bases align to TRBD1. CDR1 is SNHLY, CDR2 FYNNEI, per germline. Trimming removed 8 bases from V and 1 base from J; junction bases left unmatched: 5. The CDR3 sequence is 14 residues long. The CDR3 region has the DNA TGTGCCAGCGGCTACAGGGGGGGCACAGATACGCAGTATTTT. It specifies CASGYRGGTDTQYF.

This clone occurred a few times. The V gene is TRBV2, the J gene TRBJ2-5, with 8 bases identical to TRBD1. The germline gives CDR1 SNHLY, CDR2 FYNNEI. V was pared by 6 bases and J by 5 bases, with 5 bases of the junction left unmatched. This CDR3 has 13 amino acids. CDR3: CASREDRAETQYF. The CDR3 DNA reads as TGTGCCAGCAGGGAGGACAGGGCGGAGACCCAGTACTTC.

The chain carries TRBV29-1 and TRBJ2-2; TRBD1 aligns across 11 bases. Germline V gene sequence: CDR1 SQVTM, CDR2 ANQGSEA. After removal of 3 bases from V and 4 bases from J, the junction contained 1 base not matched to a gene. The CDR3 has 14 amino acids. Here the CDR3 DNA reads TGCAGCGTTGATGGGACAGGGGGCACCGGGGAGCTGTTTTTT. Translating gives CSVDGTGGTGELFF.

The V and J genes are TRBV14 and TRBJ2-5; no definite D call. Per germline, CDR1 SGHDN and CDR2 FVKESK. The CDR3 totals 11 residues. V dropped 1 base and J dropped 4 bases, with 1 base sitting between them. The CDR3 nucleotides are TGTGCCAGCAGCCAAGTAGAGACCCAGTACTTC. Its protein product is CASSQVETQYF.

This clone was seen more than once but under ten times. The genes are TRBV9 and TRBJ2-5, with D unresolved. V lost 4 bases, J lost 4 bases, and 14 bases lay in between. Germline CDR1 SGDLS, CDR2 YYNGEE. The CDR3 has 14 amino acids. Written as DNA, the CDR3 is TGTGCCAGCAGCTCAAGTTTCAGGTTAGAGACCCAGTACTTC. Its protein is CASSSSFRLETQYF.

About this clone: Its ends do not fully match the called genes, so a read error is possible. V gene TRBV19 combines with J gene TRBJ2-7, with D perhaps being TRBD1 or TRBD2 (5 bases each). The germline CDR1 and CDR2 sequences are LNHDA and SQIVND (reference sequence). The CDR3 runs 15 residues. CDR3 bases: TGTGCCAGTAGTACGACGCCGGGACGGAACTACGGGCAGTACTTC. Its translation: CASSTTPGRNYGQYF. Full variable domain (missing parts from reference TRBV19 and TRBJ2-7): DGGITQSPKYLFRKEGQNVTLSCEQNLNHDAMYWYRQDPGQGLRLIYYSQIVNDFQKGDIAEGYSVSREKKESFPLTVTSAQKNPTAFYLCASSTTPGRNYGQYFGPGTRLTVT.

This chain uses TRBV5-4 with TRBJ2-7; D is perhaps TRBD1 (6 bases). The germline V gene has CDR1 SGHNT and CDR2 YYREEE (reference sequence). Trimming removed 2 bases from V and 3 bases from J, with 12 bases in between. The CDR3 extends over 14 amino acids. This CDR3 reads CASSFLDRFYEQYF. The DNA for the CDR3 is TGTGCCAGCAGCTTTTTGGACAGATTCTACGAGCAGTACTTC.

The chain joins TRBV25-1 to TRBJ2-4; 8 positions match TRBD1. CDR1 and CDR2 from the germline V gene are MGHDK and SYGVNS. This CDR3 contains 16 residues. J lost 5 bases, V lost 0 bases, and 6 bases had no gene match. The chain's CDR3 is CASSEYSGQGQNIQYF. The DNA of the CDR3 is TGTGCCAGCAGTGAATATTCCGGACAGGGCCAAAACATTCAGTACTTC.

This rearrangement joins TRBV2 to TRBJ1-1; D is ambiguous. Germline V gives CDR1 SNHLY, CDR2 FYNNEI. The CDR3 contains 12 residues. V lost 6 bases, J lost 4 bases, and 9 bases lay in between. CDR3 amino acids: CASRDSSTEAFF. The CDR3 region has the DNA TGTGCCAGCAGGGATTCGTCCACTGAAGCTTTCTTT.

This clone was observed once. Other DNA sequences of this sample code for an identical CDR3. The chain uses TRBV9 and TRBJ2-3; D remains unclear. The CDR3 extends over 15 amino acids. The germline CDR1 and CDR2 sequences are SGDLS and YYNGEE. V was shortened by 0 bases and J by 0 bases, with 8 bases between the two germline ends. CDR3 region: CASSVAGGSTDTQYF. CDR3 sequence (DNA): TGTGCCAGCAGCGTAGCGGGTGGCAGCACAGATACGCAGTATTTT.

This clone was observed a few times. Other DNA sequences in the same sample also yield this CDR3. This rearrangement joins TRBV7-9 to TRBJ1-1; D remains ambiguous. The CDR3 consists of 13 residues. Trimming removed 3 bases at V and 1 base at J, with 6 bases between. Germline V gene data show CDR1 as SEHNR and CDR2 as FQNEAQ (reference sequence). The CDR3 nucleotides are TGTGCCAGCAGCTTCCAGAGGAACACTGAAGCTTTCTTT. As protein: CASSFQRNTEAFF.

This clone has just a few counts. The chain has TRBV9 and TRBJ2-6; 7 bases align to TRBD1. CDR1 and CDR2 (germline): SGDLS, YYNGEE. V was clipped by 0 bases and J by 4 bases; unmatched bases: 10. The CDR3 length is 18 residues. CDR3 coding DNA: TGTGCCAGCAGCGTAGTCCCCGGGACAGCAGCAGGGGCCAACGTCCTGACTTTC. Translating it yields CASSVVPGTAAGANVLTF.

The V gene is TRBV20-1, the J gene TRBJ1-2; TRBD1 might be the D (5 bases). The CDR3 extends over 11 amino acids. Germline-derived CDR1 and CDR2 are DFQATT and SNEGSKA (reference sequence). The CDR3 DNA reads as TGCAGCGAAAAGGGGACTGGTGGCTACACCTTC. Translating it yields CSEKGTGGYTF.

V and J are TRBV5-4 and TRBJ2-1, with 8 bases fitting TRBD2. Germline trimming cut 5 bases from V and 6 bases from J; bases unmatched to any gene: 10. Germline V CDR1 and CDR2: SGHNT, YYREEE (reference sequence). The CDR3 extends over 15 amino acids. CDR3 DNA sequence: TGTGCCAGCAGGCCCAGCGGGAGAAGTTTCAATGAGCAGTTCTTC. Translated: CASRPSGRSFNEQFF.